The 24 T cell receptor beta chains below all came from one sample that was sequenced in a study of T cell repertoires in cytomegalovirus infection. These receptors have no known antigen. One entry per CDR3 protein, called by TCRdb with MiXCR from the reads. Among roughly 920,000 distinct CDR3 sequences listed, less than 35% were seen once. This specimen was cultured CD8+ T cells from PBMCs, taken from culture after CMV antigen stimulation. The receptors stem from a human donor in good health (CMV status not recorded). Some clones in this sample may be carry-over from other donors' samples.

This clonotype has just a few counts. This chain uses TRBV10-3 with TRBJ2-1; D is possibly TRBD1 or TRBD2 (6 bases each). From germline, CDR1 is ENHRY and CDR2 SYGVKD. The CDR3 totals 16 residues. Trimming took off 0 bases at V and 7 bases at J, with 16 bases between the two ends. The CDR3 reads CAISESGATGRNEQFF. The CDR3 nucleotides read TGTGCCATCAGTGAGTCGGGGGCCACAGGGAGGAATGAGCAGTTCTTC.

CDR3 sequence reads: CSAGGQGFNTEAFF. The CDR3 DNA reads TGCAGTGCTGGTGGACAGGGATTTAACACTGAAGCTTTCTTT. This rearrangement joins TRBV20-1 to TRBJ1-1, with TRBD1 matching 8 bases. This CDR3 is 14 amino acids long. Germline assignment: CDR1 DFQATT and CDR2 SNEGSKA (reference sequence). Trimming cost V 5 bases and J 2 bases; bases outside gene matches: 7.

This sequence joins TRBV11-2 and TRBJ2-5; possible D gene TRBD2, 5 bases. The germline gives CDR1 SGHAT, CDR2 FQNNGV. V was trimmed by 3 bases and J by 2 bases, leaving 13 bases between them. The CDR3 has 15 amino acids. The CDR3 loop reads CASSLRAGRQETQYF. The CDR3 DNA sequence: TGTGCCAGCAGCTTGCGGGCAGGCCGTCAAGAGACCCAGTACTTC.

The V and J genes are TRBV4-3 and TRBJ2-5; D gene uncertain. The ends were cut back, 0 bases at V and 5 bases at J, with 13 bases in the middle. The CDR3 is 15 residues long. Looked up from germline, CDR1 is LGHNA and CDR2 is YSLEER. The DNA of the CDR3 is TGCGCCAGCAGCCAAGATCGGATTCTCGCGGAGACCCAGTACTTC. Residues: CASSQDRILAETQYF.

This clonotype has ten or more counts. The chain recombines TRBV5-1 with TRBJ1-1; no firm D call. V was shortened by 4 bases and J by 4 bases, with 11 bases between the two germline ends. Per the germline V gene, CDR1 is SGHRS and CDR2 is YFSETQ. CDR3 length equals 13 residues. The CDR3 sequence is CASSKQEGTEAFF. CDR3 coding DNA: TGCGCCAGCAGCAAGCAGGAGGGCACTGAAGCTTTCTTT.

The rearrangement uses TRBV11-2 and TRBJ1-2, with D perhaps matching TRBD1 (5 bases). This CDR3 has 14 amino acids. Germline values: CDR1 SGHAT, CDR2 FQNNGV. V lost 1 base to trimming and J lost 8 bases, with 14 bases between them. CDR3 in DNA: TGTGCCAGCAGCTTAGCCCCGATAAGGGACGGCTACACCTTC. Encoded protein: CASSLAPIRDGYTF.

This sequence joins TRBV27 and TRBJ2-3; D could derive from TRBD1 or TRBD2 (7 bases each). The germline V gene has CDR1 MNHEY and CDR2 SMNVEV (reference sequence). The CDR3 is 16 residues long. V was cut by 5 bases and J by 6 bases, with 21 bases left in between. This CDR3 reads CASSTPRGGPADTQYF. Here the CDR3 DNA reads TGTGCCAGCAGTACACCCAGGGGGGGACCGGCTGATACGCAGTATTTT.

The chain is built from TRBV6-6 and TRBJ1-3, with 7 bases that match TRBD1. The CDR3 covers 13 residues. J gave up 6 bases and V 4 bases, and 3 bases lay outside the gene matches. The germline V gene encodes CDR1 MNHNY and CDR2 SVGAGI (reference sequence). DNA of the CDR3: TGTGCCAGCAGTTCCGGGACAGCAAACACCATATATTTT. Its protein is CASSSGTANTIYF.

This clonotype has a handful of counts. This sequence joins TRBV6-5 and TRBJ2-2; 8 nucleotides align to TRBD1. Unmatched junction bases numbered 10, after V lost 5 bases and J lost 5 bases. The CDR3 spans 16 residues. Germline V gives CDR1 MNHEY, CDR2 SVGAGI. CDR3 nucleotides: TGTGCCAGCAGTACCGGACAGGGACGGTTTACCGGGGAGCTGTTTTTT. Protein sequence: CASSTGQGRFTGELFF.

V and J are TRBV24-1 and TRBJ1-2; D perhaps matches TRBD1 (5 bases). V shed 7 bases and J shed 8 bases, with 28 bases lying between them. The CDR3 totals 17 residues. Germline V lookup: CDR1 KGHDR, CDR2 SFDVKD. The CDR3 DNA is TGTGCCACCAGCAGTCTATATGGGACGGACGCGCGAGAGGGCTACACCTTC. This gives the protein CATSSLYGTDAREGYTF.

This clonotype was observed a handful of times. The chain links TRBV7-6 to TRBJ1-1, with 7 nucleotides matching TRBD1. V trimming: 7 bases; J trimming: 4 bases; junction bases outside the gene matches: 21. Looked up from germline, CDR1 is SGHVS and CDR2 is FNYEAQ. The CDR3 has 18 residues. CDR3 DNA sequence: TGTGCCAGCACCTCCCTACAAGGACAGGTAGTTTGGGGCACTGAAGCTTTCTTT. It is translated as CASTSLQGQVVWGTEAFF.

This clonotype was picked up a small number of times. The chain joins TRBV27 to TRBJ2-1, with D perhaps TRBD2 (6 bases). Germline CDR1 and CDR2: MNHEY and SMNVEV (reference sequence). The CDR3 is 16 amino acids. Trimming removed 3 bases at V and 6 bases at J, with 18 bases between. The CDR3 sequence: CASSFLVGEVGNEQFF. In nucleotides, the CDR3 is TGTGCCAGCAGTTTTCTTGTAGGGGAGGTCGGCAATGAGCAGTTCTTC.

The rearrangement uses TRBV9 and TRBJ1-1; a weak D match, TRBD1 (5 bases). The CDR3 runs 13 residues. V was pared by 6 bases and J by 4 bases, with 13 bases between. Germline V gene lookup returns CDR1 SGDLS and CDR2 YYNGEE. The CDR3 DNA follows: TGTGCCAGCATGGGGACGGGGGGCACTGAAGCTTTCTTT. It codes for CASMGTGGTEAFF.

The chain combines TRBV6-5 with TRBJ1-4, with D uncertain. Germline-derived CDR1 and CDR2 are MNHEY and SVGAGI. CDR3 length: 16 amino acids. The V and J ends lost 2 bases and 1 base respectively, with 11 bases between them. The CDR3 DNA sequence: TGTGCCAGCAGTTACCAATTAGGGAGAACTAATGAAAAACTGTTTTTT. It yields the protein CASSYQLGRTNEKLFF.

This clonotype was picked up a small number of times. The rearrangement uses TRBV10-3 and TRBJ2-3; 8 positions agree with TRBD1. Germline assignment: CDR1 ENHRY and CDR2 SYGVKD. This CDR3 has 16 residues. V gave up 6 bases and J gave up 1 base; unmatched junction bases: 9. DNA of the CDR3: TGTGCCATCAGAGTATCCGGGACAGGCGGCACAGATACGCAGTATTTT. Translated: CAIRVSGTGGTDTQYF.

The table lists this clonotype with a count of one. Its ends do not fully match the called genes, so a read error is possible. The chain combines TRBV28 with TRBJ1-1, with D unresolved. CDR3 length: 15 residues. Germline V gene sequence: CDR1 MDHEN, CDR2 SYDVKM. The CDR3 DNA follows: TGTGCCAGCAGTCCCCTCGACGGTCAGAACTCTGAAGCTTTCTTT. Amino acid sequence: CASSPLDGQNSEAFF. Based on the CDR3 plus reference TRBV28 and TRBJ1-1, the full variable domain is DVKVTQSSRYLVKRTGEKVFLECVQDMDHENMFWYRQDPGLGLRLIYFSYDVKMKEKGDIPEGYSVSREKKERFSLILESASTNQTSMYLCASSPLDGQNSEAFFGQGTRLTVV.

The chain joins TRBV4-1 to TRBJ1-3; TRBD1 is a possible D gene (5 bases). This CDR3 is built from 16 residues. The V end lost 0 bases, the J end lost 2 bases, and 11 bases lay between the germline ends. CDR1 MGHRA and CDR2 YSYEKL come from the germline V gene. CDR3 region: CASSQDWGGAGNTIYF. The CDR3, as DNA: TGCGCCAGCAGCCAAGATTGGGGGGGGGCTGGAAACACCATATATTTT.

This clonotype was seen a handful of times. The chain joins TRBV10-3 to TRBJ2-5; a weak D match, TRBD2 (6 bases). The CDR3 covers 14 residues. V lost 8 bases and J lost 1, with 14 bases in between. From germline, CDR1 is ENHRY and CDR2 SYGVKD. CDR3 DNA sequence: TGTGCCATCCGGACTAATAAAGGCCAAGAGACCCAGTACTTC. Residues: CAIRTNKGQETQYF.

The sample holds many counts of this clonotype. The chain has TRBV7-3 and TRBJ2-3; 7 bases map to TRBD1. The J segment lost 0 bases and the V segment lost 4 bases, leaving 4 bases of the junction unmatched. Germline CDR1 is SGHTA and CDR2 is FQGTGA. This CDR3 is 15 amino acids long. The CDR3 coding sequence is TGTGCCAGCAGCTCGGGACAGTGGAGCACAGATACGCAGTATTTT. Its protein is CASSSGQWSTDTQYF.

In its sample, this clonotype was seen once. This clone may be a read error of a much larger clone one base away. The V call is TRBV7-6, the J call TRBJ2-1; 9 bases line up with TRBD2. From germline, CDR1 is SGHVS and CDR2 FNYEAQ. This CDR3 is built from 16 residues. V lost 5 bases and J lost 6; bases outside the gene matches: 11. The CDR3: CASSGGTSRPPNEQFF. The CDR3, as DNA: TGTGCCAGCAGCGGGGGGACTAGCAGGCCCCCCAATGAGCAGTTCTTC.

This clonotype was counted once. Being one base from a much bigger clone, this may be a read error. The V call is TRBV7-2, the J call TRBJ2-2, with D possibly TRBD2 on 5 matching bases. V was trimmed by 3 bases and J by 6 bases, leaving 20 bases between them. CDR3 length equals 17 residues. Germline CDR1 reads SGHTA; CDR2 reads FQGNSA. The CDR3 DNA reads as TGTGCCAGCAGCTTTGCGATAGGGCCTACTAGGTCCGGGGAGCTGTTTTTT. Its protein is CASSFAIGPTRSGELFF.

Many counts were recorded for this clonotype. The J gene is TRBJ1-2, the V gene TRBV7-9; tentatively, D is TRBD1 (6 bases). This CDR3 has 21 amino acids. The germline gives CDR1 SEHNR, CDR2 FQNEAQ (reference sequence). The V end was cut by 2 bases, the J end by 10 bases, with 38 bases between. The CDR3 sequence: CASSLIARITNKQGVRGDYTF. Here the CDR3 DNA reads TGTGCCAGCAGCTTAATCGCCCGCATAACGAACAAACAGGGTGTTCGGGGCGACTACACCTTC.

This clonotype was detected only a few times. The chain uses TRBV9 and TRBJ2-3; TRBD2 agrees at 8 bases. Germline CDR1 reads SGDLS; CDR2 reads YYNGEE. The V segment lost 4 bases and the J segment 3 bases; nucleotides outside the gene matches: 16. The CDR3 consists of 18 residues. The CDR3 DNA sequence: TGTGCCAGCAGCCTCTCCGGAGCGGGGGCAGTGGTGACAGATACGCAGTATTTT. Protein sequence: CASSLSGAGAVVTDTQYF.

The chain links TRBV27 to TRBJ1-1, with a possible D match to TRBD1 (5 bases). V lost 8 bases to trimming and J lost 3 bases, with 16 bases between them. There are 14 residues in the CDR3. Germline CDR1 reads MNHEY; CDR2 reads SMNVEV (reference sequence). CDR3 region: CASGRGDSHTEAFF. DNA of the CDR3: TGTGCCAGCGGTCGCGGGGACTCACACACTGAAGCTTTCTTT.